What follows are 27 T cell receptor beta chains derived from one specimen sequenced in a study of blood T cell repertoires in COVID-19. Libraries were prepared by immunoSEQ multiplex PCR; TCRdb keeps only in-frame clonotypes and omits some of them. Of approximately 46,000 clones listed, nearly 90% were seen once; the top ten hold around a sixth. Source material: peripheral blood. The receptor set was obtained from a man aged 70 or older with active COVID-19.

This chain links TRBV15 with TRBJ2-7; TRBD1 matches 8 bases. V lost 5 bases to trimming and J lost 4 bases; unmatched junction nucleotides: 13. Per the germline V gene, CDR1 is LNHNV and CDR2 is YYDKDF (reference sequence). The CDR3 runs 16 residues. The CDR3 DNA is TGTGCCACCAGCGGCCCAGGGACAGGTCTTCGTTACGAGCAGTACTTC. Translated, it gives CATSGPGTGLRYEQYF.

The rearrangement uses TRBV10-2 and TRBJ1-4, with 9 nucleotides matching TRBD1. CDR3 length: 14 amino acids. Germline V gene lookup returns CDR1 WSHSY and CDR2 SAAADI. V lost 6 bases, J lost 5 bases, and 4 bases stayed unmatched. The CDR3 DNA reads TGCGCCAGCAGACCAGGGACAGGGAATGAAAAACTGTTTTTT. It translates to CASRPGTGNEKLFF.

V and J are TRBV2 and TRBJ2-1, with a tentative D call TRBD2 (5 bases). Germline CDR1 SNHLY, CDR2 FYNNEI. The V end was cut by 8 bases, the J end by 7 bases, with 9 bases between. This CDR3 has 11 residues. The CDR3 sequence: CASERVNEQFF. DNA of the CDR3: TGTGCCAGCGAGAGGGTTAATGAGCAGTTCTTC. Supplemented by reference TRBV2 and TRBJ2-1, the full variable domain reads EPEVTQTPSHQVTQMGQEVILRCVPISNHLYFYWYRQILGQKVEFLVSFYNNEISEKSEIFDDQFSVERPDGSNFTLKIRSTKLEDSAMYFCASERVNEQFFGPGTRLTVL.

The gene calls are TRBV4-1 and TRBJ2-5, with 9 positions matching TRBD2. Germline trimming cut 4 bases from V and 7 bases from J; bases unmatched to any gene: 13. Germline V gene data show CDR1 as MGHRA and CDR2 as YSYEKL. The CDR3 has 16 residues. In DNA form, the CDR3 reads TGCGCCAGCAGCCCTTTTCAACTAGGAGCGGGGGGGACCCAGTACTTC. Translation: CASSPFQLGAGGTQYF.

The chain recombines TRBV7-3 with TRBJ2-3; TRBD1 matches 10 bases. The V gene's germline CDR1 is SGHTA and CDR2 FQGTGA. V was pared by 5 bases and J by 0 bases, with 11 bases of the junction left unmatched. The CDR3 length is 18 residues. DNA for the CDR3: TGTGCCAGCAGCCCGTCCGGGACAGGGGCGTATAGCACAGATACGCAGTATTTT. Amino acids: CASSPSGTGAYSTDTQYF.

The J gene is TRBJ1-2, the V gene TRBV9; TRBD1 aligns across 9 bases. The CDR3 is 15 amino acids. Germline CDR1 SGDLS, CDR2 YYNGEE. Trimming cost V 2 bases and J 8 bases; bases outside gene matches: 10. The DNA of the CDR3 is TGTGCCAGCAGCGTTGCGGGACAGGGTGTAAGAGGCTACACCTTC. Translation gives CASSVAGQGVRGYTF.

The chain uses TRBV29-1 and TRBJ1-1, with D possibly matching TRBD1 (5 bases). CDR1 and CDR2 (germline): SQVTM, ANQGSEA. The CDR3 sequence is 13 residues long. The V end lost 4 bases, the J end lost 2 bases, and 11 bases lay between the germline ends. In DNA form, the CDR3 reads TGCAGCGTTGCTCTGACAGCTAACACTGAAGCTTTCTTT. Amino acid sequence: CSVALTANTEAFF.

This chain links TRBV6-5 with TRBJ2-5; a possible D gene is TRBD2 (5 bases). The germline CDR1 and CDR2 sequences are MNHEY and SVGAGI. The CDR3 is 15 amino acids. Trimming pared 6 bases from V and 3 bases from J, leaving 17 bases between. CDR3 loop: CASRRASQGEETQYF. CDR3 bases: TGTGCCAGCAGGCGGGCGTCGCAAGGTGAAGAGACCCAGTACTTC.

The V and J genes are TRBV6-5 and TRBJ2-7; D is perhaps TRBD1 (6 bases). The CDR3 covers 15 residues. CDR1 and CDR2 from the germline V gene are MNHEY and SVGAGI. Trimming cost V 10 bases and J 0 bases, with 19 bases left between them. The CDR3 here is CATRQAPASSYEQYF. CDR3 coding DNA: TGTGCCACCCGACAGGCCCCAGCCAGCTCCTACGAGCAGTACTTC.

The sample holds a few counts of this clone. The chain carries TRBV5-1 and TRBJ1-3; 8 bases line up with TRBD1. In germline, CDR1 is SGHRS, CDR2 YFSETQ. This CDR3 spans 16 amino acids. Trimming cost V 0 bases and J 3 bases; bases outside gene matches: 5. This CDR3 is CASSLVGQGGGNTIYF. The CDR3 bases are TGCGCCAGCAGCTTGGTTGGACAGGGTGGTGGAAACACCATATATTTT. Looking up the rest from reference TRBV5-1 and TRBJ1-3 gives the full variable domain: KAGVTQTPRYLIKTRGQQVTLSCSPISGHRSVSWYQQTPGQGLQFLFEYFSETQRNKGNFPGRFSGRQFSNSRSEMNVSTLELGDSALYLCASSLVGQGGGNTIYFGEGSWLTVV.

The J gene is TRBJ2-1, the V gene TRBV19; 14 bases agree with TRBD2. Germline-derived CDR1 and CDR2 are LNHDA and SQIVND (reference sequence). This CDR3 spans 19 amino acids. Losses at the gene ends were 10 bases for V and 4 bases for J; bases not matched to a gene: 18. The CDR3 DNA reads as TGTGCCACCGGGTGGCGCGGACTAGCGGGGGGTCCTCGGTACAATGAGCAGTTCTTC. Translated: CATGWRGLAGGPRYNEQFF.

V gene TRBV4-2 combines with J gene TRBJ2-7; TRBD1 aligns across 7 bases. CDR1 is LGHNA, CDR2 YNFKEQ, per germline. The CDR3 consists of 17 residues. V trimming: 4 bases; J trimming: 2 bases; junction bases outside the gene matches: 14. The CDR3: CASSPRGAWQGAYEQYF. The CDR3 nucleotides read TGTGCCAGCAGCCCAAGAGGGGCCTGGCAGGGGGCCTACGAGCAGTACTTC.

V and J are TRBV5-6 and TRBJ2-7; D may be TRBD1 (5 bases). Germline V lookup: CDR1 SGHDT, CDR2 YYEEEE. The V end lost 4 bases, the J end lost 1 base, and 15 bases lay between the germline ends. The CDR3 is 15 amino acids. CDR3 loop: CASSPVQGESYEQYF. CDR3 sequence (DNA): TGTGCCAGCAGCCCCGTTCAGGGTGAGTCCTACGAGCAGTACTTC. The full variable domain, completed using reference TRBV5-6 and TRBJ2-7, is DAGVTQSPTHLIKTRGQQVTLRCSPKSGHDTVSWYQQALGQGPQFIFQYYEEEERQRGNFPDRFSGHQFPNYSSELNVNALLLGDSALYLCASSPVQGESYEQYFGPGTRLTVT.

The CDR3 DNA sequence: TGTGCCAGCAGCTTGGGCAGTAATTCACCCCTCCACTTT. It codes for CASSLGSNSPLHF. V is TRBV7-3 and J is TRBJ1-6, with D unclear. There are 13 residues in the CDR3. V was shortened by 3 bases and J by 6 bases, with 6 bases between the two germline ends. Germline values: CDR1 SGHTA, CDR2 FQGTGA.

The rearrangement joins TRBV11-2 to TRBJ1-4, with 8 bases fitting TRBD1. The junction had 11 bases not matched to a gene; V was cut back by 4 bases and J by 1 base. The CDR3 has 18 amino acids. The V gene's germline CDR1 is SGHAT and CDR2 FQNNGV. CDR3 bases: TGTGCCAGCAGCTCCCAACACGGACAGGGCAGAACTAATGAAAAACTGTTTTTT. The encoded protein is CASSSQHGQGRTNEKLFF.

The rearrangement uses TRBV28 and TRBJ2-1; 8 nucleotides line up with TRBD1. Germline V gene sequence: CDR1 MDHEN, CDR2 SYDVKM. Trimming removed 6 bases from V and 8 bases from J; junction bases left unmatched: 12. The CDR3 totals 15 residues. CDR3: CASRFRQGASDEQFF. In DNA form, the CDR3 reads TGTGCCAGCAGGTTTCGGCAGGGGGCTTCCGATGAGCAGTTCTTC.

The V call is TRBV9, the J call TRBJ2-2; 8 nucleotides line up with TRBD2. With 3 bases clipped from V and 0 bases from J, the junction kept 10 bases outside the gene matches. The V gene's germline CDR1 is SGDLS and CDR2 YYNGEE. This CDR3 region has 18 residues. The CDR3 spells CASSARSERGTNTGELFF. The CDR3 DNA is TGTGCCAGCAGCGCTCGGTCAGAGCGGGGGACGAACACCGGGGAGCTGTTTTTT.

The chain carries TRBV15 and TRBJ2-1; TRBD2 aligns across 7 bases. This CDR3 is built from 14 residues. The germline V gene encodes CDR1 LNHNV and CDR2 YYDKDF (reference sequence). V gave up 4 bases and J gave up 6 bases; unmatched junction bases: 6. The CDR3 sequence is CATSKKGLGNEQFF. Written as DNA, the CDR3 is TGTGCCACCAGCAAAAAAGGACTAGGCAATGAGCAGTTCTTC.

As concerns this clone: At one of its ends the junction is not consistent with the germline gene, which may arise from a read error. This chain connects TRBV24-1 to TRBJ2-3, with TRBD1 as a possible D gene (5 bases). The CDR3 spans 12 residues. CDR1 KGHDR and CDR2 SFDVKD come from the germline V gene. The CDR3 is CATSDMTATQYF. CDR3 nucleotide sequence: TGTGCCACCAGTGACATGACAGCTACGCAGTATTTT.

The chain couples TRBV3-1 (or the pseudogene TRBV3-2) to TRBJ2-7; 9 bases are shared with TRBD2. The J segment lost 6 bases and the V segment lost 1 base, leaving 7 bases of the junction unmatched. CDR3 size: 15 residues. Looked up from germline, CDR1 is LGHDT and CDR2 is YNNKEL (reference sequence). The CDR3 sequence: CASSQVGGGASEQYF. The CDR3 DNA reads TGTGCCAGCAGCCAAGTGGGCGGGGGGGCCAGCGAGCAGTACTTC.

V usage is TRBV7-8 and J usage is TRBJ2-7; TRBD1 matches 9 bases. CDR1 is SGHVS and CDR2 is FQNEAQ in the germline V gene. V dropped 5 bases and J dropped 3; count of bases not matched to a gene: 5. CDR3 size: 14 residues. CDR3 loop: CASSRGTGNYEQYF. The CDR3 nucleotides read TGTGCCAGCAGCCGAGGGACAGGGAACTACGAGCAGTACTTC.

The chain employs TRBV2 and TRBJ2-2; perhaps TRBD2 as D (6 bases). There are 20 residues in the CDR3. Germline lookup yields CDR1 SNHLY and CDR2 FYNNEI. V lost 6 bases and J 1 base, leaving 27 bases between the germline ends. In nucleotides, the CDR3 is TGTGCCAGCAGGGCCCCCGTGGGAGCGGGTGGCGTCAGGAACACCGGGGAGCTGTTTTTT. Its translation is CASRAPVGAGGVRNTGELFF. The variable domain in full, with the rest retrieved from reference TRBV2 and TRBJ2-2, is EPEVTQTPSHQVTQMGQEVILRCVPISNHLYFYWYRQILGQKVEFLVSFYNNEISEKSEIFDDQFSVERPDGSNFTLKIRSTKLEDSAMYFCASRAPVGAGGVRNTGELFFGEGSRLTVL.

The rearrangement uses TRBV15 and TRBJ2-5; 7 nucleotides align to TRBD2. In germline, CDR1 is LNHNV, CDR2 YYDKDF (reference sequence). With 8 bases clipped from V and 2 bases from J, the junction kept 8 bases outside the gene matches. This CDR3 region has 14 residues. DNA for the CDR3: TGTGCCACCGAAAAAATGCGGGGGCAAGAGACCCAGTACTTC. Translation: CATEKMRGQETQYF.

V and J are TRBV6-2 or TRBV6-3 and TRBJ1-5; no reliable D call. The CDR3 covers 14 residues. Germline-derived CDR1 and CDR2 are MNHEY and SVGEGT. V gave up 6 bases and J gave up 0 bases, with 9 bases separating them. CDR3: CASRPDTSNQPQHF. The CDR3 DNA reads TGTGCCAGCAGACCTGACACTAGCAATCAGCCCCAGCATTTT.

The gene calls are TRBV6-4 and TRBJ1-1; a weak D match, TRBD1 (6 bases). CDR3 length: 13 residues. V was clipped by 7 bases and J by 0 bases, with 9 bases between them. Germline V gene sequence: CDR1 MRHNA, CDR2 SNTAGT. Here the CDR3 reads CASTGTLNTEAFF. CDR3 bases: TGTGCCAGCACCGGGACACTGAACACTGAAGCTTTCTTT.

The chain employs TRBV4-1 and TRBJ1-2; unclear D gene. The germline V and J ends were trimmed by 2 bases and 2 bases, with 6 bases remaining between them. CDR1 is MGHRA and CDR2 is YSYEKL in the germline V gene. The CDR3 sequence is 13 residues long. The chain's CDR3 is CASSQQMNYGYTF. The CDR3, as DNA: TGCGCCAGCAGCCAACAGATGAACTATGGCTACACCTTC.

The chain links TRBV25-1 to TRBJ2-1; maybe TRBD1 (5 bases). With 6 bases removed from V and 7 bases from J, the gap between germline ends came to 13 bases. The CDR3 sequence is 13 residues long. Germline assignment: CDR1 MGHDK and CDR2 SYGVNS. CDR3 in DNA: TGTGCCAGCAGAGGACAAGGAAGGAATGAGCAGTTCTTC. This encodes CASRGQGRNEQFF.